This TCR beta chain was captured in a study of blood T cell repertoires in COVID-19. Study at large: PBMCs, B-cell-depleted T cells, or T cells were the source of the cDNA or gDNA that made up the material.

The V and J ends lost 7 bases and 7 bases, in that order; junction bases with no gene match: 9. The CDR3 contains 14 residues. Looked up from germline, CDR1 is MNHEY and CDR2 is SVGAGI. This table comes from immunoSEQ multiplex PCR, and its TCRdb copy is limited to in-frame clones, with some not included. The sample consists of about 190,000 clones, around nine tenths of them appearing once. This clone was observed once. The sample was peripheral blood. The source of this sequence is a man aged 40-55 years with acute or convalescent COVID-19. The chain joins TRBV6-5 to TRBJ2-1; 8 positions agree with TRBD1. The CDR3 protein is CASTSQGARNEQFF. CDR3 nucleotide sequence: TGTGCCAGCACTAGTCAGGGGGCACGGAATGAGCAGTTCTTC.